The 15 T cell receptor beta chains reported below all come from one sample, sequenced in a study of post-analysis software for immune sequencing data. Study-wide points: Four to six TRBV segments were significantly more frequent in patients than in controls. TRBV5-6, TRBV5-1 and TRBV20-1 were among these segments.

Prepared libraries of TCR beta cDNA carried unique molecular identifiers. TCRdb re-derived calls from the PCR reads in MiXCR, one entry per CDR3 protein. There are about 820,000 distinct CDR3 sequences in the sample; roughly 50% occur only once, and approximately 4.3% lies in the top ten. Their antigens are not known. The source material was blood. These receptor sequences come from a girl between 5 and 17 years old with multiple sclerosis.

This chain connects TRBV9 to TRBJ2-7; D is perhaps TRBD1 or TRBD2 (6 bases each). The germline gives CDR1 SGDLS, CDR2 YYNGEE. This CDR3 region has 16 residues. V was clipped by 3 bases and J by 3 bases, with 19 bases between them. As DNA, the CDR3 is TGTGCCAGCAGCGCCAGCGCGGGACAAAGCTTCTACGAGCAGTACTTC. The encoded protein is CASSASAGQSFYEQYF.

V gene TRBV6-2 or TRBV6-3 combines with J gene TRBJ2-7; D may be TRBD1 (6 bases). Germline CDR1 and CDR2: MNHEY and SVGEGT. V was clipped by 3 bases and J by 2 bases, with 14 bases between them. The CDR3 runs to 15 residues. The CDR3 nucleotides read TGTGCCAGCAGTTATACCGGGACAATAACCTACGAGCAGTACTTC. This encodes CASSYTGTITYEQYF.

The chain joins TRBV28 to TRBJ2-7, with D perhaps TRBD1 (6 bases). The CDR3 runs 14 residues. Deletions cut 5 bases from V and 3 bases from J, with 14 bases between. The germline gives CDR1 MDHEN, CDR2 SYDVKM. The CDR3 coding sequence is TGTGCCAGCAGTACACCGGACAGACACTACGAGCAGTACTTC. Encoded protein: CASSTPDRHYEQYF.

The V and J genes are TRBV20-1 and TRBJ2-1, with 7 bases fitting TRBD2. The germline V gene encodes CDR1 DFQATT and CDR2 SNEGSKA (reference sequence). J gave up 0 bases and V 0 bases, and 5 bases lay outside the gene matches. The CDR3 totals 16 residues. The CDR3, as DNA: TGCAGTGCTAGAGATCCCGGGGGGAGCTCCTACAATGAGCAGTTCTTC. Protein: CSARDPGGSSYNEQFF.

This clonotype turned up a few times. The chain is built from TRBV29-1 and TRBJ1-2; D remains ambiguous. Germline CDR1 is SQVTM and CDR2 is ANQGSEA. V was pared by 0 bases and J by 4 bases, with 18 bases between. The CDR3 sequence is 16 residues long. This CDR3 is CSVEDERRLASYGYTF. The CDR3 region has the DNA TGCAGCGTTGAAGATGAGAGGAGGCTAGCTAGCTATGGCTACACCTTC. The whole variable domain, remainder taken from reference TRBV29-1 and TRBJ1-2, is SAVISQKPSRDICQRGTSLTIQCQVDSQVTMMFWYRQQPGQSLTLIATANQGSEATYESGFVIDKFPISRPNLTFSTLTVSNMSPEDSSIYLCSVEDERRLASYGYTFGSGTRLTVV.

This clonotype has a handful of counts. J is TRBJ2-7 and V is TRBV5-1; a possible D gene is TRBD1 (6 bases). Trimming left V 0 bases short and J 0 bases short, with 16 bases between. The CDR3 is made up of 17 amino acids. CDR1 SGHRS and CDR2 YFSETQ come from the germline V gene. The DNA for the CDR3 is TGCGCCAGCAGCTTGGATAAGGACAGACAAGGCTCCTACGAGCAGTACTTC. It yields the protein CASSLDKDRQGSYEQYF.

This rearrangement joins TRBV20-1 to TRBJ1-1, with 8 bases fitting TRBD1. Germline assignment: CDR1 DFQATT and CDR2 SNEGSKA (reference sequence). The trim removed 7 bases at V and 7 bases at J, leaving 8 bases unmatched. The CDR3 is 12 amino acids. CDR3 nucleotides: TGCAGTGGCTCGGACAGGGCTGATGAAGCTTTCTTT. Its translation is CSGSDRADEAFF.

The chain combines TRBV9 with TRBJ2-5; D gene unclear. The CDR3 is made up of 13 amino acids. Germline V lookup: CDR1 SGDLS, CDR2 YYNGEE. V was clipped by 0 bases and J by 3 bases, with 6 bases between them. CDR3 DNA: TGTGCCAGCAGCGTAGGGGCGGAAGAGACCCAGTACTTC. Protein product: CASSVGAEETQYF. Combining the CDR3 with reference TRBV9 and TRBJ2-5 gives the whole variable domain DSGVTQTPKHLITATGQRVTLRCSPRSGDLSVYWYQQSLDQGLQFLIQYYNGEERAKGNILERFSAQQFPDLHSELNLSSLELGDSALYFCASSVGAEETQYFGPGTRLLVL.

J is TRBJ2-4 and V is TRBV7-9; 12 bases are shared with TRBD1. The J call could be wrong; TRBJ2-7 is a better fit for the DNA end. Germline-derived CDR1 and CDR2 are SEHNR and FQNEAQ (reference sequence). CDR3 length: 15 amino acids. CDR3 in DNA: TGTGCCAGCAGCCCCGCCGGGACAGGGGGCCCCGAGCAGTACTTC. It specifies CASSPAGTGGPEQYF.

The chain combines TRBV7-2 with TRBJ2-5; 9 bases agree with TRBD2. This CDR3 contains 14 residues. With 1 base clipped from V and 7 bases from J, the junction kept 4 bases outside the gene matches. CDR1 is SGHTA, CDR2 FQGNSA, per germline. Here the CDR3 reads CASSLEWRGGTQYF. CDR3 coding DNA: TGTGCCAGCAGCTTAGAATGGCGGGGGGGGACCCAGTACTTC.

V gene TRBV5-1 combines with J gene TRBJ2-5, with D perhaps TRBD1 or TRBD2 (6 bases each). The CDR3 contains 15 residues. V was shortened by 4 bases and J by 11 bases, with 24 bases between the two germline ends. The germline V gene has CDR1 SGHRS and CDR2 YFSETQ. CDR3 in DNA: TGCGCCAGCAGCCGGGCACTGGGGGGCCTGTCTGAGCAGTACTTC. Translating it yields CASSRALGGLSEQYF. Drawing the rest from reference TRBV5-1 and TRBJ2-5, the complete variable domain is KAGVTQTPRYLIKTRGQQVTLSCSPISGHRSVSWYQQTPGQGLQFLFEYFSETQRNKGNFPGRFSGRQFSNSRSEMNVSTLELGDSALYLCASSRALGGLSEQYFGPGTRLLVL.

The chain links TRBV2 to TRBJ2-1; no reliable D call. This CDR3 contains 15 residues. Trimming shortened V by 4 bases and J by 6 bases, and 16 bases separated the two germline ends. The germline V gene encodes CDR1 SNHLY and CDR2 FYNNEI. CDR3 nucleotides: TGTGCCAGCAGTGTACGTGGTCGGACGATCAATGAGCAGTTCTTC. As protein: CASSVRGRTINEQFF.

The V gene is TRBV9, the J gene TRBJ2-3; D unclear. There are 15 residues in the CDR3. CDR1 SGDLS and CDR2 YYNGEE come from the germline V gene. Trimming cost V 0 bases and J 2 bases, with 10 bases left between them. This chain's CDR3 is CASSVGNTFTDTQYF. CDR3 in DNA: TGTGCCAGCAGCGTAGGGAACACTTTCACAGATACGCAGTATTTT.

The chain joins TRBV6-6 to TRBJ2-7, with 8 bases identical to TRBD2. The CDR3 has 15 amino acids. Germline CDR1 MNHNY, CDR2 SVGAGI (reference sequence). V lost 6 bases and J lost 3; bases outside the gene matches: 10. The CDR3 sequence is CASRSPPGGGYEQYF. CDR3 nucleotide sequence: TGTGCCAGCAGGAGTCCACCCGGGGGGGGCTACGAGCAGTACTTC.

V usage is TRBV6-6 and J usage is TRBJ2-7; TRBD1 agrees at 8 bases. Germline CDR1 and CDR2: MNHNY and SVGAGI (reference sequence). With 2 bases clipped from V and 6 bases from J, the junction kept 6 bases outside the gene matches. This CDR3 is built from 14 residues. CDR3 loop: CASSYPAGGSEQYF. The CDR3 DNA is TGTGCCAGCAGTTACCCCGCAGGGGGCTCCGAGCAGTACTTC.